Listed below are T cell receptor beta chains from one sample, sequenced in a study of T-cell reconstitution after alpha-beta-depleted transplantation in children. MiXCR, run by TCRdb on the PCR reads, gives a single entry per CDR3 protein. Seen here are tens of thousands of distinct CDR3 sequences, 15% to 20% observed once, and the top ten hold about half. Specimen: PBMCs, mostly from graft donor cells, collected 360 days after TCRalphabeta/CD19-depleted stem cell transplant. These receptors all come from a male patient between 2 and 10 years old who had a stem cell transplant for acute lymphoblastic leukemia, so the T cells may come from the graft donor. Each CDR3 is given with its conserved first and last residue. A D gene is named only where the DNA matches it firmly. For some rows the clone size is stated as once, few or many, or as a class when expanded; others skip it.

D: -
J: TRBJ2-1
V: TRBV6-1
size: few
CDR3: CASSEYLDSYNEQFF
DNA: TGTGCCAGCAGTGAATATTTGGACTCCTACAATGAGCAGTTCTTC

D: -
J: TRBJ2-2
V: TRBV10-2
size: -
CDR3: CASSVPGTPGLPWTGELFF
DNA: TGCGCCAGCAGCGTACCCGGGACACCGGGACTACCATGGACCGGGGAGCTGTTTTTT

D: -
J: TRBJ2-4
V: TRBV7-2
size: many
CDR3: CASRPYPGQQYF
DNA: TGTGCCAGCAGACCTTACCCGGGACAACAGTACTTC

D: -
J: TRBJ2-5
V: TRBV10-3
size: few
CDR3: CAIAREEETQYF
DNA: TGTGCCATCGCTAGGGAGGAGGAGACCCAGTACTTC

D: -
J: TRBJ2-1
V: TRBV20-1
size: -
CDR3: CSARTRTPSYNEQFF
DNA: TGCAGTGCTAGAACTCGGACCCCGAGCTACAATGAGCAGTTCTTC

D: -
J: TRBJ1-1
V: TRBV10-3
size: few
CDR3: CAIGGFFPEAFF
DNA: TGTGCCATCGGCGGCTTCTTTCCTGAAGCTTTCTTT

D: TRBD1
J: TRBJ1-2
V: TRBV5-1
size: few
CDR3: CASSAGTGTSSYGYTF
DNA: TGCGCCAGCAGCGCCGGGACAGGGACGAGCAGCTATGGCTACACCTTC

D: TRBD1
J: TRBJ2-7
V: TRBV12-3/TRBV12-4
size: many
CDR3: CASSPRTGTYEQYF
DNA: TGTGCCAGCAGCCCACGGACAGGGACCTACGAGCAGTACTTC

D: TRBD2
J: TRBJ2-4
V: TRBV10-3
size: few
CDR3: CAISEFSGRAGNIQYF
DNA: TGTGCCATCAGTGAGTTTAGCGGGAGGGCTGGAAACATTCAGTACTTC

D: -
J: TRBJ2-7
V: TRBV10-3
size: few
CDR3: CAISEGEGAYEQYF
DNA: TGTGCCATCAGTGAGGGTGAAGGGGCCTACGAGCAGTACTTC

D: -
J: TRBJ2-3
V: TRBV12-3/TRBV12-4
size: many
CDR3: CASNRDWIGTRTDTQYF
DNA: TGTGCCAGCAACCGCGATTGGATCGGGACAAGAACAGATACGCAGTATTTT

D: -
J: TRBJ1-4
V: TRBV4-1
size: -
CDR3: CASSRWEEEKLFF
DNA: TGCGCCAGCAGCCGGTGGGAGGAAGAAAAACTGTTTTTT

D: -
J: TRBJ2-5
V: TRBV30
size: few
CDR3: CAWSPARYQETQYF
DNA: TGTGCCTGGAGTCCGGCTCGTTACCAAGAGACCCAGTACTTC

D: TRBD1
J: TRBJ2-7
V: TRBV11-2
size: -
CDR3: CASSHPGQSYEQYF
DNA: TGTGCCAGCAGCCACCCGGGACAGTCCTACGAGCAGTACTTC

D: -
J: TRBJ1-2
V: TRBV13
size: many
CDR3: CASNPPNYGYTF
DNA: TGTGCCAGCAACCCACCAAACTATGGCTACACCTTC

D: -
J: TRBJ2-5
V: TRBV29-1
size: -
CDR3: CSVAASQETQYF
DNA: TGCAGCGTTGCCGCTTCTCAAGAGACCCAGTACTTC

D: -
J: TRBJ2-3
V: TRBV7-7
size: medium-sized
CDR3: CASSLRRSPGGTDTQYF
DNA: TGTGCCAGCAGCTTACGGCGGAGCCCAGGGGGCACAGATACGCAGTATTTT

D: -
J: TRBJ2-7
V: TRBV7-9
size: -
CDR3: CASSSPGRSYEQYF
DNA: TGTGCCAGCAGCTCCCCGGGACGGTCCTACGAGCAGTACTTC

D: TRBD2
J: TRBJ2-7
V: TRBV5-1
size: -
CDR3: CASSLDAVRESIDEQYF
DNA: TGCGCCAGCAGCTTGGATGCGGTGCGGGAGTCTATCGACGAGCAGTACTTC

D: -
J: TRBJ2-3
V: TRBV5-5
size: -
CDR3: CASGPGPSNTQYF
DNA: TGTGCCAGCGGCCCTGGACCCTCCAATACGCAGTATTTT

D: -
J: TRBJ2-3
V: TRBV18
size: once
CDR3: CASSPPLARTDTQYF
DNA: TGTGCCAGCTCACCACCCCTAGCGCGCACAGATACGCAGTATTTT

D: TRBD1
J: TRBJ1-4
V: TRBV11-1
size: -
CDR3: CASSFTTGGVMTNEKLFF
DNA: TGTGCCAGCAGCTTTACTACAGGGGGCGTCATGACTAATGAAAAACTGTTTTTT

D: TRBD2
J: TRBJ2-2
V: TRBV5-6
size: few
CDR3: CASSPGLAEVQPGELFF
DNA: TGTGCCAGCAGCCCTGGACTAGCCGAGGTGCAACCCGGGGAGCTGTTTTTT

D: TRBD2
J: TRBJ2-5
V: TRBV28
size: many
CDR3: CASSFSGRRETQYF
DNA: TGTGCCAGCAGTTTTAGCGGGAGGCGGGAGACCCAGTACTTC

D: -
J: TRBJ2-7
V: TRBV6-5
size: -
CDR3: CASSYLHEQYF
DNA: TGTGCCAGCAGTTACCTGCACGAGCAGTACTTC

D: -
J: TRBJ2-1
V: TRBV12-3/TRBV12-4
size: -
CDR3: CASSPFRYEQFF
DNA: TGTGCCAGCAGCCCCTTTAGGTATGAGCAGTTCTTC

D: TRBD2
J: TRBJ2-1
V: TRBV5-4
size: -
CDR3: CASSLVGTREYNEQFF
DNA: TGTGCCAGCAGCTTGGTGGGGACTAGAGAGTACAATGAGCAGTTCTTC

D: -
J: TRBJ2-5
V: TRBV6-1
size: few
CDR3: CASSGKFQETQYF
DNA: TGTGCCAGCAGTGGCAAGTTCCAAGAGACCCAGTACTTC

D: TRBD2
J: TRBJ2-1
V: TRBV2
size: -
CDR3: CASSGEREGLRFYNEQFF
DNA: TGTGCCAGCAGTGGTGAGCGGGAGGGTCTCAGGTTCTACAATGAGCAGTTCTTC

D: -
J: TRBJ1-1
V: TRBV20-1
size: -
CDR3: CSARAQGIVVGYTEAFF
DNA: TGCAGTGCCAGGGCCCAGGGGATTGTCGTCGGGTACACTGAAGCTTTCTTT

D: -
J: TRBJ2-5
V: TRBV2
size: many
CDR3: CASNFQGRGETQYF
DNA: TGTGCCAGCAATTTCCAGGGGCGCGGAGAGACCCAGTACTTC

D: -
J: TRBJ2-1
V: TRBV27
size: many
CDR3: CASRTGWNEQFF
DNA: TGTGCCAGCAGGACTGGCTGGAATGAGCAGTTCTTC

D: -
J: TRBJ2-7
V: TRBV3-1
size: once
CDR3: CASSKGHNAPREQYF
DNA: TGTGCCAGCAGCAAAGGCCATAACGCCCCACGCGAGCAGTACTTC

D: -
J: TRBJ2-7
V: TRBV5-1
size: few
CDR3: CASSLDAGVAYEQYF
DNA: TGCGCCAGCAGCTTGGACGCCGGGGTGGCCTACGAGCAGTACTTC

D: -
J: TRBJ2-3
V: TRBV24-1
size: -
CDR3: CAIPRGSDTQYF
DNA: TGTGCCATACCCCGGGGGTCAGATACGCAGTATTTT

D: -
J: TRBJ2-5
V: TRBV5-1
size: -
CDR3: CASSLGPTAQETQYF
DNA: TGCGCCAGCAGCTTGGGCCCGACAGCGCAAGAGACCCAGTACTTC

D: -
J: TRBJ2-3
V: TRBV25-1
size: -
CDR3: CASSELYFPRTDTQYF
DNA: TGTGCCAGCAGTGAATTATATTTCCCCCGCACAGATACGCAGTATTTT

D: -
J: TRBJ2-1
V: TRBV3-1
size: many
CDR3: CASSQDVGTRYNEQFF
DNA: TGTGCCAGCAGCCAAGATGTAGGGACGCGGTACAATGAGCAGTTCTTC

D: -
J: TRBJ2-2
V: TRBV7-9
size: -
CDR3: CASSYGSNTGELFF
DNA: TGTGCCAGCAGCTACGGGTCGAACACCGGGGAGCTGTTTTTT

D: -
J: TRBJ2-7
V: TRBV6-5
size: -
CDR3: CASSYTAPGSEQYF
DNA: TGTGCCAGCAGTTACACAGCTCCCGGGAGCGAGCAGTACTTC

D: TRBD1
J: TRBJ2-3
V: TRBV6-5
size: few
CDR3: CASSYGVTGGTDTQYF
DNA: TGTGCCAGCAGTTACGGGGTGACAGGGGGCACAGATACGCAGTATTTT

D: TRBD1
J: TRBJ1-4
V: TRBV2
size: -
CDR3: CASNLDRGGEKLFF
DNA: TGTGCCAGCAACCTAGACAGGGGTGGTGAAAAACTGTTTTTT

D: TRBD2
J: TRBJ2-7
V: TRBV4-1
size: -
CDR3: CASSQVTSGSYEQYF
DNA: TGCGCCAGCAGCCAAGTGACTAGCGGATCCTACGAGCAGTACTTC

D: -
J: TRBJ2-7
V: TRBV2
size: few
CDR3: CASSDTGDQYYEQYF
DNA: TGTGCCAGCAGTGATACGGGAGATCAATACTACGAGCAGTACTTC

D: TRBD1
J: TRBJ2-7
V: TRBV15
size: -
CDR3: CATSRDQTGGSEQYF
DNA: TGTGCCACCAGCAGAGATCAGACAGGGGGGAGCGAGCAGTACTTC

D: -
J: TRBJ2-1
V: TRBV7-9
size: -
CDR3: CASSLGARVGSYNEQFF
DNA: TGTGCCAGCAGCTTAGGAGCCAGGGTTGGCTCCTACAATGAGCAGTTCTTC

D: TRBD2
J: TRBJ2-1
V: TRBV6-5
size: -
CDR3: CASSLGLAGGGYIHEQFF
DNA: TGTGCCAGCAGTTTGGGACTAGCGGGAGGAGGATACATCCATGAGCAGTTCTTC

D: -
J: TRBJ2-7
V: TRBV10-3
size: few
CDR3: CATGTGGSSYEQYF
DNA: TGTGCCACGGGGACGGGCGGAAGCTCCTACGAGCAGTACTTC

D: -
J: TRBJ2-7
V: TRBV10-2
size: many
CDR3: CASSELSPIDEQYF
DNA: TGCGCCAGCAGTGAGCTAAGTCCTATAGACGAGCAGTACTTC

D: TRBD1
J: TRBJ1-1
V: TRBV20-1
size: few
CDR3: CSARDERGRANTEAFF
DNA: TGCAGTGCTAGAGATGAGAGGGGGCGGGCGAACACTGAAGCTTTCTTT

D: TRBD1
J: TRBJ1-6
V: TRBV5-1
size: few
CDR3: CASSSQGAQYNSPLHF
DNA: TGCGCCAGCAGCTCGCAGGGGGCGCAGTATAATTCACCCCTCCACTTT

D: TRBD1
J: TRBJ2-3
V: TRBV6-4
size: -
CDR3: CASSDGQGSTDTQYF
DNA: TGTGCCAGCAGTGACGGACAGGGGAGCACAGATACGCAGTATTTT

D: -
J: TRBJ2-2
V: TRBV20-1
size: many
CDR3: CSARALASNTGELFF
DNA: TGCAGTGCTAGAGCCCTAGCCTCGAACACCGGGGAGCTGTTTTTT